Described below is a single TCR beta chain sequence and its context. The data were taken from a study of blood T cell repertoires in COVID-19. Study in general: Samples came from the United States, Italy and Spain, spanning acute and convalescent COVID-19. From T cells, B-cell-depleted T cells, or PBMCs came the material, which was cDNA or gDNA.

The authors' processing: Amplification with reference gene primers provided the estimates of nucleated cell counts. Assay: immunoSEQ multiplex PCR; the TCRdb copy retains only in-frame clones and omits some. The D gene and trimming were derived from the DNA, and the V and J assignments and clone size from that table. The table lists 150,000 to 200,000 clones, under 90% of them singletons, with about 14% in the top ten. Germline CDR1 reads WNHNN; CDR2 reads SYGVQD (reference sequence). With 8 bases removed from V and 6 bases from J, the gap between germline ends came to 11 bases. The CDR3 loop spans 12 amino acids.

The gene calls are TRBV10-1 and TRBJ1-5; TRBD1 might be the D (6 bases). The sequence derives from a woman in her seventies with COVID-19, enrolled during active disease. Material: peripheral blood. CDR3 DNA: TGCGCCAGCTCGACAGGCGGTCAGCCCCAGCATTTT. As protein: CASSTGGQPQHF.